The clone carrying this T cell receptor (beta chain) was counted a few times. The target antigen is unknown. The data were taken from a study of T cell clonotyping in hematopoietic cell transplantation. Findings and caveats of the study: After transplant, recipient diversity fell while pathologically expanded clonotypes grew through day 180. CD4 and CD8 repertoire contributions could not be separated without sorting. At the given depth, recipient repertoires were over 95% de novo clonotypes.

Produced via immunoSEQ multiplex PCR; TCRdb's table is partial and in-frame only. The table lists approximately 8,000 clones, less than 70% of them singletons. Per germline, CDR1 LNHDA and CDR2 SQIVND (reference sequence). The CDR3 contains 14 residues. Trimming removed 3 bases at V and 4 bases at J, with 10 bases between. Blood collection times were about day -28 and days 30, 100, 180 posttransplant. The TCR originated in a male patient over 55 who had an allogeneic stem cell transplant from an unrelated donor, so the T cells may come from the graft donor. Some clones in this sample may be carry-over from other donors' samples. This chain joins TRBV19 and TRBJ1-5; D is uncertain. Source: peripheral blood mononuclear cells, taken 100 days after allogeneic stem cell transplant. The CDR3, as DNA: TGTGCCAGTAGTATGACGCCGGGGAATCAGCCCCAGCATTTT. Translation: CASSMTPGNQPQHF.